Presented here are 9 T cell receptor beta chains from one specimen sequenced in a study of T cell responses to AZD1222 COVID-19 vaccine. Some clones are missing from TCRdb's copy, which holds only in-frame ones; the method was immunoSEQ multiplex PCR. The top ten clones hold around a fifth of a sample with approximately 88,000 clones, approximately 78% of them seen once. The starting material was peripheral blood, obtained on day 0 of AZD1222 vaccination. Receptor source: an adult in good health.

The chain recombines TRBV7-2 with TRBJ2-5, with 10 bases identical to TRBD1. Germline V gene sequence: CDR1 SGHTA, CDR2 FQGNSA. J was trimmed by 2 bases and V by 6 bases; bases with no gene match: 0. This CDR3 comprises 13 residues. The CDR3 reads CASRDRGQETQYF. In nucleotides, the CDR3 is TGTGCCAGCAGGGACAGGGGGCAAGAGACCCAGTACTTC.

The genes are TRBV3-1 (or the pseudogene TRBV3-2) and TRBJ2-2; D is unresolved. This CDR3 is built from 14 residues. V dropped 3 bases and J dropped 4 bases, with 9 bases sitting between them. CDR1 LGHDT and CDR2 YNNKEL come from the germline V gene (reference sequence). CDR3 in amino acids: CASSQGLGTGELFF. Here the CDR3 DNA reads TGTGCCAGCAGCCAGGGCCTGGGCACCGGGGAGCTGTTTTTT.

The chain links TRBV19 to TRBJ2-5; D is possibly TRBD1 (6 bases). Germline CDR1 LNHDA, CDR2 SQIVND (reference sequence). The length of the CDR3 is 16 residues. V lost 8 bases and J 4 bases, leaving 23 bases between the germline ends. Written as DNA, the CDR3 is TGTGCCAGTTACCTTCCGGGACACGGAACAGGAGAGACCCAGTACTTC. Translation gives CASYLPGHGTGETQYF.

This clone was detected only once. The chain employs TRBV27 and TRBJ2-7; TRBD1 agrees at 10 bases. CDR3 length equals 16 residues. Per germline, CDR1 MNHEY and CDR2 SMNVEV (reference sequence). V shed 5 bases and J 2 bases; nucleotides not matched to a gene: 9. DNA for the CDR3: TGTGCCAGCAGTCGAGGGAGGGGACAGGGGACCTACGAGCAGTACTTC. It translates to CASSRGRGQGTYEQYF.

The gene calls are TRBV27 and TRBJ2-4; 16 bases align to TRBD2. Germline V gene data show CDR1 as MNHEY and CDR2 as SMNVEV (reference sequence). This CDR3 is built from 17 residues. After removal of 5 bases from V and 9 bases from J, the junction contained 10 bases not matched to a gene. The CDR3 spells CASSGGGLAGGRGIQYF. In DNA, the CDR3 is TGTGCCAGCAGTGGGGGGGGACTAGCGGGAGGGCGTGGCATTCAGTACTTC.

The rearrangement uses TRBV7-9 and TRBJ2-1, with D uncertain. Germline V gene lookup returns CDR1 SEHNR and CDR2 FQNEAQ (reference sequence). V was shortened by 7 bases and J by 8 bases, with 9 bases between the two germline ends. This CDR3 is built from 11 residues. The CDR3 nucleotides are TGTGCCAGCACCTTCCTTTATGAGCAGTTCTTC. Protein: CASTFLYEQFF.

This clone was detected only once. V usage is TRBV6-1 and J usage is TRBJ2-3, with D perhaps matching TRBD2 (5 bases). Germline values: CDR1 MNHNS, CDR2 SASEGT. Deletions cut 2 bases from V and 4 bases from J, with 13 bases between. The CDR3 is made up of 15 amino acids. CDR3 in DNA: TGTGCCAGCAGTGAACGCGGCGGGCGAGCAGATACGCAGTATTTT. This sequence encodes CASSERGGRADTQYF.

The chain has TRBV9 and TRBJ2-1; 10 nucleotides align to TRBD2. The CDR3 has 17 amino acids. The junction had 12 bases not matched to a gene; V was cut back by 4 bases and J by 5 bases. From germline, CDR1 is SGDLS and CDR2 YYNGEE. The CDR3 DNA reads TGTGCCAGCAGCCCATGGACTAGCGGCCCCACTAACAATGAGCAGTTCTTC. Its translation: CASSPWTSGPTNNEQFF.

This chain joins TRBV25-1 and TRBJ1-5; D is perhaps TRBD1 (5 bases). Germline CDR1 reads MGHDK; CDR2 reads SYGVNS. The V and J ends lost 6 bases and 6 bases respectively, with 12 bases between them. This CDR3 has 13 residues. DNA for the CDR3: TGTGCCAGCAGCATCACAGGAAGTCAGCCCCAGCATTTT. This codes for CASSITGSQPQHF. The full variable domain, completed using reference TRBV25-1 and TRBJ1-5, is EADIYQTPRYLVIGTGKKITLECSQTMGHDKMYWYQQDPGMELHLIHYSYGVNSTEKGDLSSESTVSRIRTEHFPLTLESARPSHTSQYLCASSITGSQPQHFGDGTRLSIL.